This T cell receptor (beta chain) came from a study of metastatic and nonmetastatic thyroid tumors. Study details: Malignant thyroid and benign thyroid patients provided blood and tumor or nodule tissue whose repertoires were compared.

Study-level findings and limits: In blood and tumor, TCR beta diversity was reportedly significantly higher in malignant thyroid tumors than in benign nodules.

This clone turned up a few times. Its specificity is unknown. TCRdb re-called the PCR reads with MiXCR. The profile shows over 14,000 clones, over 20% of them singletons. CDR1 and CDR2 from the germline V gene are MRHNA and SNTAGT. The CDR3 loop spans 13 amino acids. Trimming took 0 bases from V and 4 from J, leaving 3 bases between them. The entire patient cohort was treatment-naive prior to thyroid surgery. The clonotype was recovered from a female donor with papillary thyroid cancer or a benign thyroid nodule (not recorded which). Some clones in this sample may be carry-over from other donors' samples. Input material: tumor tissue. The J gene is TRBJ2-2, the V gene TRBV6-4; D not resolved. CDR3 residues: CASSDSGTGELFF. DNA of the CDR3: TGTGCCAGCAGTGACTCCGGCACCGGGGAGCTGTTTTTT.